Listed below are T cell receptor beta chains from one sample, sequenced in a study of Ad26.COV2.S vaccination and SARS-CoV-2 variants. TCRdb's table, derived via immunoSEQ multiplex PCR, lists solely in-frame clones and lacks some. The sample includes about 680,000 clones, about 90% of them seen just once. The sequencing here drew on peripheral blood, taken in a trial of Ad26.COV2.S vaccine versus placebo. Receptors were obtained from a person between 18 and 65 years old who received the Ad26.COV2.S COVID-19 vaccine or a placebo. The CDR3 runs from the conserved cysteine through the conserved F or W. The order of the fields is J gene, V gene, D gene, clone size, CDR3 length, CDR3 protein, CDR3 DNA. D genes are given only for firm matches. Only part of the rows carry a size: once, few, many, or a class if the clone is expanded.

J gene: TRBJ2-7; V gene: TRBV20-1; D gene: -; clone size: -; CDR3 length: 11; CDR3 protein: CSARASYEQYF; CDR3 DNA: TGCAGTGCTAGGGCGAGCTACGAGCAGTACTTC
J gene: TRBJ2-2; V gene: TRBV5-4; D gene: -; clone size: -; CDR3 length: 14; CDR3 protein: CASSTDSFGGELFF; CDR3 DNA: TGTGCCAGCAGCACCGACAGTTTTGGCGGGGAGCTGTTTTTT
J gene: TRBJ2-5; V gene: TRBV5-4; D gene: -; clone size: -; CDR3 length: 18; CDR3 protein: CASSLRTSSRDPGETQYF; CDR3 DNA: TGTGCCAGCAGCTTGCGTACTTCCAGCAGGGACCCTGGCGAGACCCAGTACTTC
J gene: TRBJ2-1; V gene: TRBV6-5; D gene: -; clone size: -; CDR3 length: 15; CDR3 protein: CASSYFTGPYNEQFF; CDR3 DNA: TGTGCCAGCAGTTACTTTACGGGGCCCTACAATGAGCAGTTCTTC
J gene: TRBJ1-6; V gene: TRBV7-2; D gene: -; clone size: -; CDR3 length: 15; CDR3 protein: CASSLERQYNSPLHF; CDR3 DNA: TGTGCCAGCAGCTTAGAGAGGCAGTATAATTCACCCCTCCACTTT
J gene: TRBJ1-1; V gene: TRBV30; D gene: -; clone size: -; CDR3 length: 13; CDR3 protein: CAWIKQGNTEAFF; CDR3 DNA: TGTGCCTGGATTAAACAGGGGAACACTGAAGCTTTCTTT
J gene: TRBJ2-7; V gene: TRBV6-5; D gene: TRBD1; clone size: -; CDR3 length: 15; CDR3 protein: CASSYGDRGPFEQYF; CDR3 DNA: TGTGCCAGCAGTTACGGGGACAGGGGGCCTTTCGAGCAGTACTTC
J gene: TRBJ2-1; V gene: TRBV6-5; D gene: -; clone size: -; CDR3 length: 14; CDR3 protein: CASSYPGNPPEQFF; CDR3 DNA: TGTGCCAGCAGTTACCCAGGAAACCCCCCTGAGCAGTTCTTC
J gene: TRBJ2-4; V gene: TRBV19; D gene: -; clone size: -; CDR3 length: 13; CDR3 protein: CASSIVGRNIQYF; CDR3 DNA: TGTGCCAGTAGTATAGTAGGGAGGAACATTCAGTACTTC
J gene: TRBJ2-2; V gene: TRBV21-1; D gene: -; clone size: -; CDR3 length: 15; CDR3 protein: CASREAEVNTGELFF; CDR3 DNA: TGTGCCAGCAGGGAGGCGGAAGTGAACACCGGGGAGCTGTTTTTT
J gene: TRBJ2-2; V gene: TRBV7-8; D gene: -; clone size: -; CDR3 length: 21; CDR3 protein: CASSTRRGGTSYGLGTGELFF; CDR3 DNA: TGTGCCAGCAGTACACGTAGAGGGGGCACTTCTTATGGACTAGGAACCGGGGAGCTGTTTTTT
J gene: TRBJ1-5; V gene: TRBV30; D gene: -; clone size: -; CDR3 length: 12; CDR3 protein: CAWTSGNQPQHF; CDR3 DNA: TGTGCCTGGACGTCGGGAAACCAGCCCCAGCATTTT
J gene: TRBJ2-5; V gene: TRBV19; D gene: -; clone size: -; CDR3 length: 13; CDR3 protein: CASSMRSAETQYF; CDR3 DNA: TGTGCCAGTAGTATGCGGTCAGCGGAGACCCAGTACTTC
J gene: TRBJ2-5; V gene: TRBV5-1; D gene: TRBD1; clone size: once; CDR3 length: 16; CDR3 protein: CASSFTGTGEVETQYF; CDR3 DNA: TGCGCCAGCAGCTTCACCGGGACAGGGGAAGTGGAGACCCAGTACTTC
J gene: TRBJ1-5; V gene: TRBV6-2/TRBV6-3; D gene: -; clone size: -; CDR3 length: 13; CDR3 protein: CASSHLEGRPQHF; CDR3 DNA: TGTGCCAGCAGTCATCTGGAGGGTCGGCCCCAGCATTTT
J gene: TRBJ2-1; V gene: TRBV5-6; D gene: -; clone size: -; CDR3 length: 11; CDR3 protein: CASSLAGRQFF; CDR3 DNA: TGTGCCAGCAGCCTGGCGGGACGGCAGTTCTTC